This T cell receptor (beta chain) was sequenced in a study of blood T cell repertoires in COVID-19. On the study more broadly: The study drew acute and convalescent COVID-19 samples from the United States, Italy and Spain. T cells, B-cell-depleted T cells, or PBMCs supplied cDNA or gDNA.

Source study methods: Cell counts per sample came from amplifying reference gene primers. Assay used: immunoSEQ multiplex PCR; TCRdb lists only in-frame clones, some missing. The V and J calls and clone size come from that table; D and trimming were worked out from the DNA. The sample includes 40,000 to 45,000 clones, 90% of them seen just once. The V and J ends lost 0 bases and 0 bases respectively, with 7 bases between them. This CDR3 is built from 15 residues. Looked up from germline, CDR1 is LGHDT and CDR2 is YNNKEL (reference sequence). The gene calls are TRBV3-1 (or the pseudogene TRBV3-2) and TRBJ2-3; D may be TRBD1 (6 bases). This TCR was sampled from a human donor in a cohort sampled during active COVID-19. Sequenced input: peripheral blood. The CDR3 sequence is CASSQEGGSTDTQYF. For the CDR3, the DNA is TGTGCCAGCAGCCAAGAAGGGGGAAGCACAGATACGCAGTATTTT.